This section outlines one T cell receptor beta chain sequence together with its context. This entry comes from a study of blood T cell repertoires in COVID-19. As for the study in general: Spain, Italy and the United States supplied samples that represented acute and convalescent COVID-19. In each case, the material was cDNA or gDNA derived from T cells, B-cell-depleted T cells, or PBMCs.

Germline values: CDR1 MNHEY, CDR2 SVGAGI. V lost 8 bases and J lost 6, with 15 bases in between. CDR3 length: 13 residues. Participants spanned ages about 18 to 100 years and resided in about two dozen US areas. Cohort allocation depended upon clinical history that participants reported. Sequencing used immunoSEQ multiplex PCR; TCRdb keeps in-frame clones, though not all of them. Of a few hundred thousand clones in the sample, 85% to 90% are singletons; the top ten hold roughly 3.7%. Source material: PBMCs or T cells enriched from blood (not recorded which). The TCR sequence derives from a woman younger than 30 in a cohort exposed to, infected with or recovered from COVID-19 (not recorded which). This sequence joins TRBV6-5 and TRBJ2-3; unclear D gene. CDR3 DNA sequence: TGTGCCAGCGCTCCCACCACTCGGGATACGCAGTATTTT. Its protein is CASAPTTRDTQYF.